The clone carrying this T cell receptor (beta chain) has a handful of counts. As yet, its antigen is unknown. These data belong to a study of CD8+ T cells in alopecia areata. Study-wide background: Tofacitinib exposure lasted 6 to 18 months, followed by 6 months off drug.

Treatment given: oral pan-JAK inhibitor, 5-10 mg twice daily. With 1 base removed from V and 7 bases from J, the gap between germline ends came to 14 bases. Germline lookup yields CDR1 SGHTA and CDR2 FQGNSA. The CDR3 totals 15 residues. In each case, RNA was isolated and then reverse transcribed into cDNA as the sequencing template. Profiling relied on immunoSEQ multiplex PCR, and the TCRdb table lists in-frame clones only, not all of them. The sample lists around 270,000 clones, roughly 50% occurring once. Study observations and caveats: Because one nonresponder was included, the link of baseline CD8+ expansion to response is considered uncertain. Besides other cells, scalp samples also yield sequences of resident alphabeta T cells from normal skin. Relative to normal scalp, lesional scalp, especially alopecia totalis/universalis, showed higher clonality.

The chain joins TRBV7-2 to TRBJ1-5; D may be TRBD1 (6 bases). The material sequenced was CD4+ T cells sorted from blood, taken at week 24, from a patient treated with tofacitinib. The clonotype originates from a human donor with alopecia areata. CDR3 in DNA: TGTGCCAGCAGCTTAGAGAGCAGGGGAGAGCAGCCCCAGCATTTT. Its translation: CASSLESRGEQPQHF.